One and the same sample provided the 16 T cell receptor beta chains below, sequenced in a study of blood T cell repertoires in COVID-19. Produced via immunoSEQ multiplex PCR; TCRdb's table is partial and in-frame only. This table has 260,000 or so clones, roughly 84% appearing once. Sequenced material: peripheral blood. Every receptor here comes from a human donor in a cohort sampled during active COVID-19.

CDR3 sequence: CAISGLAGGSYNEQFF. The DNA for the CDR3 is TGTGCCATCAGTGGACTAGCGGGGGGTTCCTACAATGAGCAGTTCTTC. V usage is TRBV10-3 and J usage is TRBJ2-1, with 13 bases aligning to TRBD2. This CDR3 has 16 amino acids. With V trimmed by 4 bases and J by 1 base, 1 base remained unmatched. The germline CDR1 and CDR2 sequences are ENHRY and SYGVKD.

This clone was seen once. This chain links TRBV10-3 with TRBJ2-1, with 13 positions matching TRBD2. The CDR3 is made up of 17 amino acids. Germline CDR1 and CDR2: ENHRY and SYGVKD. The V gene end was trimmed by 3 bases and the J gene end by 0 bases; junction bases not matched to a gene: 2. The CDR3 sequence is CAISDWTSGSSYNEQFF. The CDR3 DNA sequence: TGTGCCATCAGTGACTGGACTAGCGGGAGCTCCTACAATGAGCAGTTCTTC.

This sequence joins TRBV5-8 and TRBJ2-7, with D possibly TRBD2 on 5 matching bases. Germline CDR1 is SGHTS and CDR2 is YDEGEE. Trimming cost V 5 bases and J 2 bases, with 8 bases left between them. The CDR3 loop spans 12 amino acids. In nucleotides, the CDR3 is TGTGCCAGCAGTGTAGCGCCCTACGAGCAGTACTTC. It translates to CASSVAPYEQYF.

The chain employs TRBV19 and TRBJ1-2; weak D call: TRBD1 (6 bases). The CDR3 spans 14 residues. The germline V gene has CDR1 LNHDA and CDR2 SQIVND (reference sequence). V shed 3 bases and J shed 7 bases, with 15 bases lying between them. This CDR3 is CASSIPGGVSGYTF. DNA of the CDR3: TGTGCCAGTAGTATTCCGGGGGGCGTCTCTGGCTACACCTTC. The variable domain in full, with the rest retrieved from reference TRBV19 and TRBJ1-2, is DGGITQSPKYLFRKEGQNVTLSCEQNLNHDAMYWYRQDPGQGLRLIYYSQIVNDFQKGDIAEGYSVSREKKESFPLTVTSAQKNPTAFYLCASSIPGGVSGYTFGSGTRLTVV.

The chain is built from TRBV14 and TRBJ2-3; 11 bases map to TRBD1. The CDR3 totals 16 residues. Looked up from germline, CDR1 is SGHDN and CDR2 is FVKESK. The V gene end was trimmed by 5 bases and the J gene end by 5 bases; junction bases not matched to a gene: 9. The CDR3 nucleotides read TGTGCCAGCAGCTTTGAGAGGACAGGGGGCAGAGATACGCAGTATTTT. Encoded protein: CASSFERTGGRDTQYF.

The chain links TRBV6-5 to TRBJ1-5, with 8 nucleotides matching TRBD1. From germline, CDR1 is MNHEY and CDR2 SVGAGI. V lost 6 bases to trimming and J lost 1 base; unmatched junction nucleotides: 5. The length of the CDR3 is 15 residues. CDR3 DNA sequence: TGTGCCAGCAGAACCGACAGGGGCAGCAATCAGCCCCAGCATTTT. Translation gives CASRTDRGSNQPQHF.

This chain uses TRBV7-3 with TRBJ2-1, with 10 bases aligning to TRBD2. The CDR3 covers 15 residues. Germline values: CDR1 SGHTA, CDR2 FQGTGA. The junction had 2 bases not matched to a gene; V was cut back by 4 bases and J by 2 bases. The CDR3 sequence is CASSSGLAPYNEQFF. The CDR3 nucleotides are TGTGCCAGCAGCTCGGGACTAGCGCCCTACAATGAGCAGTTCTTC.

V gene TRBV5-5 combines with J gene TRBJ2-1; a weak D match, TRBD1 (5 bases). CDR1 and CDR2 (germline): SGHKS, YYEKEE (reference sequence). Trimming pared 1 base from V and 0 bases from J, leaving 11 bases between. CDR3 length: 16 amino acids. The CDR3 loop reads CASSLWWGTSYNEQFF. The CDR3 DNA is TGTGCCAGCAGCTTGTGGTGGGGCACCTCCTACAATGAGCAGTTCTTC.

This clone has only a few counts. This rearrangement joins TRBV12-5 to TRBJ1-2; D gene ambiguous. The CDR3 contains 11 residues. The germline gives CDR1 LGHNT, CDR2 FRNRAP. V lost 4 bases and J 3 bases, leaving 3 bases between the germline ends. The CDR3 sequence is CASGSDYGYTF. In DNA form, the CDR3 reads TGTGCTAGTGGTTCGGACTATGGCTACACCTTC.

This clone has at least ten counts. This rearrangement joins TRBV4-1 to TRBJ1-2, with D hard to call. V was pared by 2 bases and J by 4 bases, with 14 bases between. The V gene's germline CDR1 is MGHRA and CDR2 YSYEKL. This CDR3 contains 15 residues. The CDR3 DNA reads TGCGCCAGCAGCCAAATAATCGGGATCGGCTATGGCTACACCTTC. It specifies CASSQIIGIGYGYTF.

This chain connects TRBV3-1 (or the pseudogene TRBV3-2) to TRBJ1-2, with D perhaps matching TRBD1 (6 bases). Germline CDR1 LGHDT, CDR2 YNNKEL (reference sequence). The V gene lost 4 bases and the J gene lost 8 bases, with 17 bases spanning the gap. The CDR3 is made up of 14 amino acids. For the CDR3, the DNA is TGTGCCAGCAGCCCCCGACGTGGGGGCGAGGGCTACACCTTC. Residues: CASSPRRGGEGYTF.

This clone was found a few times. J is TRBJ2-1 and V is TRBV15, with D maybe TRBD2 (6 bases). Germline lookup yields CDR1 LNHNV and CDR2 YYDKDF (reference sequence). The CDR3 covers 15 residues. V lost 5 bases and J lost 7, with 18 bases in between. Here the CDR3 DNA reads TGTGCCACCAGCTGGACGCGGGACCCATTAAATGAGCAGTTCTTC. Its protein is CATSWTRDPLNEQFF. Using reference TRBV15 and TRBJ2-1 for the parts outside the CDR3, the full variable domain is DAMVIQNPRYQVTQFGKPVTLSCSQTLNHNVMYWYQQKSSQAPKLLFHYYDKDFNNEADTPDNFQSRRPNTSFCFLDIRSPGLGDTAMYLCATSWTRDPLNEQFFGPGTRLTVL.

This chain connects TRBV5-6 to TRBJ1-5; a possible D gene is TRBD1 (5 bases). CDR1 and CDR2 from the germline V gene are SGHDT and YYEEEE. The CDR3 length is 14 residues. The V gene lost 7 bases and the J gene lost 2 bases, with 13 bases spanning the gap. CDR3 loop: CASYRTGGNQPQHF. CDR3 sequence (DNA): TGTGCCAGCTACCGAACAGGCGGCAATCAGCCCCAGCATTTT.

The rearrangement joins TRBV6-2 or TRBV6-3 to TRBJ2-4; 7 bases line up with TRBD2. CDR1 and CDR2 from the germline V gene are MNHEY and SVGEGT. V lost 4 bases to trimming and J lost 6 bases; unmatched junction nucleotides: 9. The CDR3 length is 15 residues. This CDR3 reads CASSFTGGSRNIQYF. Written as DNA, the CDR3 is TGTGCCAGCAGTTTCACGGGGGGTTCTAGAAACATTCAGTACTTC.

This chain links TRBV6-1 with TRBJ2-5, with a possible D match to TRBD1 (5 bases). The CDR3 contains 16 residues. CDR1 and CDR2 (germline): MNHNS, SASEGT. The V gene lost 2 bases and the J gene lost 5 bases, with 18 bases spanning the gap. CDR3 coding DNA: TGTGCCAGCAGTGAAAGGGGTAGAGTGGGTTACGAGACCCAGTACTTC. It is translated as CASSERGRVGYETQYF.

The chain joins TRBV19 to TRBJ1-1, with 10 bases aligning to TRBD1. J lost 11 bases, V lost 7 bases, and 10 bases had no gene match. The length of the CDR3 is 13 residues. The germline V gene has CDR1 LNHDA and CDR2 SQIVND (reference sequence). CDR3 in amino acids: CASTLGQGWEAFF. For the CDR3, the DNA is TGTGCCAGTACCCTGGGACAGGGGTGGGAGGCTTTCTTT.